The entry below describes one T cell receptor beta chain. The target antigen is unknown. This specimen comes from a study of Graves' ophthalmopathy and Graves' hyperthyroidism. Germline V gene lookup returns CDR1 SNHLY and CDR2 FYNNEI. This CDR3 has 15 amino acids. Uncontrolled infections, other autoimmune diseases, pregnancy or lactation barred patients from enrollment. Scientists amplified the TCR beta CDR3 regions from RNA transcripts. Investigators did first-round RT-PCR with HTBI primers, then second-round multiplex PCR. TCRdb reprocessed the multiplex PCR reads via MiXCR and lists one record per CDR3 protein. The sample yields 560,000 or so distinct CDR3 sequences, 35% to 45% seen once. Broader study findings: Progression of ophthalmopathy was predicted by the model with 70% to 71% sensitivity and less than 85% specificity. Most expanded clonotypes in thyroid above 0.001 frequency also showed up in blood.

The sequencing input was peripheral blood or thyroid tissue (not recorded which). The chain couples TRBV2 to TRBJ2-7; a possible D gene is TRBD2 (5 bases). The J call is uncertain, as TRBJ2-1 better fits the DNA end. This clonotype was sampled from an adult man with Graves' hyperthyroidism. CDR3 sequence reads: CASSLGRAGDNEQFF. The CDR3 nucleotides read TGTGCCAGCAGTTTAGGGCGGGCCGGGGATAATGAGCAGTTCTTC.